This entry features one T cell receptor beta chain sequence. These data belong to a study of blood T cell repertoires in COVID-19. Across the study: Donors in the United States, Italy and Spain gave samples during acute or convalescent COVID-19. PBMCs, B-cell-depleted T cells, or T cells were the source of the cDNA or gDNA that made up the material.

Some clones are missing from TCRdb's copy, which holds only in-frame ones; the method was immunoSEQ multiplex PCR. The sample comprises some 370,000 clones, around 91% of which are singletons, and about 7% rests with the top ten. Per germline, CDR1 SGHVS and CDR2 FNYEAQ. Trimming shortened V by 5 bases and J by 5 bases, and 18 bases separated the two germline ends. The CDR3 length is 16 residues. Sequencing input: peripheral blood. The chain links TRBV7-6 to TRBJ2-2, with D possibly being TRBD2 (5 bases). This TCR was recovered from a man in his late teens or twenties with active or convalescent COVID-19. The CDR3 loop is CASSPRAKLVTGELFF. CDR3 in DNA: TGTGCCAGCAGCCCCCGGGCCAAACTAGTAACCGGGGAGCTGTTTTTT.